The clone carrying this TCR beta chain is a singleton in its sample. Its antigen is unidentified. The data originate from a study of memory CD4+ T cells and cytomegalovirus serostatus. Overall study findings and caveats: Each of 65 to 75 CMV-associated TCRbeta sequences occurred in one to five individuals. Median bootstrapped AUC for CMV status was approximately 0.95 originally, about 0.9 US-trained.

Assay used: immunoSEQ multiplex PCR; TCRdb lists only in-frame clones, some missing. The sample has tens of thousands of clones; approximately 80% are singletons. The sort gate was single viable CD3+CD4+CD8-CD45RO+ cells for memory CD4+ T cells. Serostatus was set by detecting CMV pp150, pp28, p38, p52 IgG. After thawing, CD4+ T cells were positively selected. Germline V gene sequence: CDR1 LNHDA, CDR2 SQIVND (reference sequence). The CDR3 is 14 amino acids. Between the trimmed V and J ends, which lost 4 bases and 1 base, there was a span of 11 bases. Input material: memory CD4+ T cells from blood. The chain recombines TRBV19 with TRBJ2-7, with D perhaps given as TRBD1 or TRBD2 (5 bases each). The TCR comes from an adult in good health and CMV-seropositive. CDR3 in DNA: TGTGCCAGTAGTAGGAGGCAGGGATCCTACGAGCAGTACTTC. Translation: CASSRRQGSYEQYF.